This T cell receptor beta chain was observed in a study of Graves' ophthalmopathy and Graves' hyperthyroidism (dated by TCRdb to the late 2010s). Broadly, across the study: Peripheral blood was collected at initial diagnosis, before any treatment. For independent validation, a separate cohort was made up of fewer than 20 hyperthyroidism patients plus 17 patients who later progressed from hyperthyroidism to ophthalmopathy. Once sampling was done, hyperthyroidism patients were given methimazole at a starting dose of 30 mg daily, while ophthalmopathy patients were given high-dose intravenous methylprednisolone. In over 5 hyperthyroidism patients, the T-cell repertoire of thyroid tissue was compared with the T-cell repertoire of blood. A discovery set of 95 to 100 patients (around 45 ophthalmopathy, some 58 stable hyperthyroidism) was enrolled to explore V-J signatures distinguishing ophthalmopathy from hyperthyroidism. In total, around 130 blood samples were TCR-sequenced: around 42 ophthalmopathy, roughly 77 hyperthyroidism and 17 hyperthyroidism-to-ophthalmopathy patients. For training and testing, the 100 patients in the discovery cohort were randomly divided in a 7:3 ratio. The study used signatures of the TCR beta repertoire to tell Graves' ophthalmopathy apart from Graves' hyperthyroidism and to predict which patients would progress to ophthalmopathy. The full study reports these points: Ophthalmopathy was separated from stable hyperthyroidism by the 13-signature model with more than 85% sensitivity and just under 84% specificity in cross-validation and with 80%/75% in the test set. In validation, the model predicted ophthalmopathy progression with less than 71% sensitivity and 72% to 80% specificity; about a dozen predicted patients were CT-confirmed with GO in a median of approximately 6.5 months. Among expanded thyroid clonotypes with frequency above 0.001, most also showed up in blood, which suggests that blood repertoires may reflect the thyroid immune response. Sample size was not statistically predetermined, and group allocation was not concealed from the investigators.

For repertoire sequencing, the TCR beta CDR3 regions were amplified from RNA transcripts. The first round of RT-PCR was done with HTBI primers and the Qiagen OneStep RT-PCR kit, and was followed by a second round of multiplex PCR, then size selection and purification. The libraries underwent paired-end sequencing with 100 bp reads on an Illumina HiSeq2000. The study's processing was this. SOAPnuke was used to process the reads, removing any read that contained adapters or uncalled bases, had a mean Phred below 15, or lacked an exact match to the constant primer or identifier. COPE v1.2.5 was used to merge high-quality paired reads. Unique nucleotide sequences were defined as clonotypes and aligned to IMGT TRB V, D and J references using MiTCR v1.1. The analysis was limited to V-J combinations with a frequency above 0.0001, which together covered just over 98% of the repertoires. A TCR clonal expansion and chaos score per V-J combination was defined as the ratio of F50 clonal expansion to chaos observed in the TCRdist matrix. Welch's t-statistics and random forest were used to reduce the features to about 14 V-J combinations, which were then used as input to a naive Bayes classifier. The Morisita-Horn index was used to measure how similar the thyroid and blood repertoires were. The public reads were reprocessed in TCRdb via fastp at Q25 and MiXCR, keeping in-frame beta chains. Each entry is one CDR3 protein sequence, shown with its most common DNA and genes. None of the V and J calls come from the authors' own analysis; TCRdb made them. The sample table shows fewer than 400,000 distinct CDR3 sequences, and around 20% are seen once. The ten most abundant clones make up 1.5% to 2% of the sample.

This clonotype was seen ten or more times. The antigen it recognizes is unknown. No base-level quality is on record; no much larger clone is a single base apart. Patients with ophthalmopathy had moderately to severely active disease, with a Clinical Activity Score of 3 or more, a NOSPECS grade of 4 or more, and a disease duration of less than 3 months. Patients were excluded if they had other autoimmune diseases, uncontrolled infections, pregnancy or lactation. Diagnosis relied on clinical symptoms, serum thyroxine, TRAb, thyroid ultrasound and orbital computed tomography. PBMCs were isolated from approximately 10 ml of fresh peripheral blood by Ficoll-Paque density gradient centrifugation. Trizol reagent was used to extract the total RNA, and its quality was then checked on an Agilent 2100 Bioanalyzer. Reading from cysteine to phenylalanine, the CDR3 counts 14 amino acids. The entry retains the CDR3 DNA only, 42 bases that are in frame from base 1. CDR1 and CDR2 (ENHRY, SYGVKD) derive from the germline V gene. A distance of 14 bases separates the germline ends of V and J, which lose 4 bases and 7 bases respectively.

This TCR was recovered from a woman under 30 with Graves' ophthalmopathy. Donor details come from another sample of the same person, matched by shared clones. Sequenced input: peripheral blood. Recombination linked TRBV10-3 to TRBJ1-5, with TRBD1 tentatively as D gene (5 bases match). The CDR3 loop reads CAISVGREAQPQHF. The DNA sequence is TGTGCCATCAGTGTGGGCAGGGAAGCGCAGCCCCAGCATTTT.